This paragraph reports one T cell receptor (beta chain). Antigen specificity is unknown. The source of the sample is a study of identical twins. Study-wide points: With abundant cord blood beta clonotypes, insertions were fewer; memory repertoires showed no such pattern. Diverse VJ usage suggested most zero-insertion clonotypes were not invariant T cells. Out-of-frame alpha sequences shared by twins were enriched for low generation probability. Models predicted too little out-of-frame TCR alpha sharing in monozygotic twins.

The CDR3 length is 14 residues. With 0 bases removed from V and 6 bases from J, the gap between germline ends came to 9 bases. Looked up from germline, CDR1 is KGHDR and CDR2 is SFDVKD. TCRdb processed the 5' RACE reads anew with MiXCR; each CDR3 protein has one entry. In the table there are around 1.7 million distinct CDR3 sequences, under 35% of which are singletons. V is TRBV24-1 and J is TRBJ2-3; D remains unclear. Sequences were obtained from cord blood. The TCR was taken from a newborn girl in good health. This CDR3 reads CATSDLPTRDTQYF. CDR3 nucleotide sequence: TGTGCCACCAGTGATTTGCCCACACGCGATACGCAGTATTTT.